The next 23 T cell receptor beta chains were all read from a single sample in a study of pediatric ulcerative colitis. Clones were sequenced by immunoSEQ multiplex PCR, and TCRdb holds only the in-frame ones, with some missing. The table lists roughly 19,000 clones, under 75% of them singletons. During colonoscopy, one to two rectal pinch biopsies were collected. Input material: gut tissue. The receptors derive from a boy between 10 and 17 years old with moderate ulcerative colitis.

The chain links TRBV11-3 to TRBJ1-4; TRBD1 matches 12 bases. The V segment lost 0 bases and the J segment 7 bases; nucleotides outside the gene matches: 15. Germline CDR1 SGHNT, CDR2 YENEEA. The CDR3 covers 20 residues. DNA for the CDR3: TGTGCCAGCAGCTTAGATTTTGGGGACAGGGGGCCCGGGGGGAGTGAAAAACTGTTTTTT. Protein product: CASSLDFGDRGPGGSEKLFF.

This clone was seen just once. The chain employs TRBV23-1 and TRBJ2-2; D possibly corresponds to TRBD1 (5 bases). TRBV23-1 is filed as an ORF, its function uncertain. The CDR3 is 15 amino acids. V lost 0 bases and J lost 4, with 9 bases in between. In nucleotides, the CDR3 is TGCGCCAGCAGTCAATCAAGACAGATCACCGGGGAGCTGTTTTTT. Translated, it gives CASSQSRQITGELFF.

The chain recombines TRBV6-1 with TRBJ2-3; 7 bases map to TRBD1. V lost 1 base, J lost 1 base, and 5 bases stayed unmatched. The CDR3 has 16 residues. Germline loops: CDR1 MNHNS, CDR2 SASEGT. The CDR3 DNA is TGTGCCAGCAGTGAAGTAAGGGGGCCACGCACAGATACGCAGTATTTT. Translated: CASSEVRGPRTDTQYF.

This clone counts as large (0.1 to 1%). The V call is TRBV5-6, the J call TRBJ1-6; the D is unclear. Germline V lookup: CDR1 SGHDT, CDR2 YYEEEE. The V gene lost 1 base and the J gene lost 10 bases, with 12 bases spanning the gap. CDR3 size: 14 residues. The CDR3 region is CASSLWASWSPLHF. In nucleotides, the CDR3 is TGTGCCAGCAGCTTGTGGGCCTCTTGGTCACCCCTCCACTTT.

This clone was observed a single time. The chain uses TRBV11-3 and TRBJ2-3, with 12 bases fitting TRBD2. The ends lost 1 base at V and 1 base at J; junction bases unmatched: 0. Germline loops: CDR1 SGHNT, CDR2 YENEEA. CDR3 size: 16 residues. CDR3 DNA sequence: TGTGCCAGCAGCTTAGGACTAGCGGGGGGCACAGATACGCAGTATTTT. Amino acid sequence: CASSLGLAGGTDTQYF. Full variable domain (missing parts from reference TRBV11-3 and TRBJ2-3): EAGVVQSPRYKIIEKKQPVAFWCNPISGHNTLYWYLQNLGQGPELLIRYENEEAVDDSQLPKDRFSAERLKGVDSTLKIQPAELGDSAVYLCASSLGLAGGTDTQYFGPGTRLTVL.

This chain uses TRBV2 with TRBJ1-1; no firm D call. Trimming left V 0 bases short and J 1 base short, with 3 bases between. CDR1 and CDR2 (germline): SNHLY, FYNNEI. The CDR3 is 13 residues long. CDR3 bases: TGTGCCAGCAGTGAAGCCGAGAACACTGAAGCTTTCTTT. Residues: CASSEAENTEAFF.

The rearrangement joins TRBV7-2 to TRBJ2-3, with no clear D. CDR3 size: 12 residues. Trimming took 3 bases from V and 2 from J, leaving 3 bases between them. Germline V CDR1 and CDR2: SGHTA, FQGNSA. The CDR3 reads CASSFYTDTQYF. Written as DNA, the CDR3 is TGTGCCAGCAGCTTCTACACAGATACGCAGTATTTT.

The rearrangement uses TRBV7-2 and TRBJ2-2, with D perhaps assigned TRBD1 or TRBD2 (5 bases each). V shed 2 bases and J shed 4 bases, with 17 bases lying between them. The CDR3 runs to 17 residues. Germline V CDR1 and CDR2: SGHTA, FQGNSA. The CDR3 region has the DNA TGTGCCAGCAGCTTAAACTGGGGACGGCTTAGCACCGGGGAGCTGTTTTTT. Translation gives CASSLNWGRLSTGELFF.

The V gene is TRBV27, the J gene TRBJ2-2; a weak D match, TRBD2 (6 bases). The V and J ends lost 8 bases and 7 bases respectively, with 23 bases between them. Germline CDR1 is MNHEY and CDR2 is SMNVEV (reference sequence). The CDR3 is 16 residues long. CDR3 region: CASSHGGARVGGELFF. The CDR3 bases are TGTGCCAGCTCCCACGGAGGGGCGCGGGTTGGCGGGGAGCTGTTTTTT.

The chain has TRBV29-1 and TRBJ1-1, with 7 bases aligning to TRBD1. Germline V gene sequence: CDR1 SQVTM, CDR2 ANQGSEA. The CDR3 totals 13 residues. With V trimmed by 8 bases and J by 7 bases, 13 bases remained unmatched. The CDR3 sequence: CSSEKGATGEAFF. In DNA form, the CDR3 reads TGCAGCTCCGAGAAGGGGGCCACGGGTGAAGCTTTCTTT.

The chain uses TRBV5-5 and TRBJ1-1; 9 bases agree with TRBD1. J gave up 6 bases and V 5 bases, and 8 bases lay outside the gene matches. CDR1 and CDR2 (germline): SGHKS, YYEKEE (reference sequence). The CDR3 spans 14 residues. CDR3 protein: CASSNRQGGSEAFF. CDR3 nucleotides: TGTGCCAGCAGTAACCGACAGGGGGGCTCTGAAGCTTTCTTT.

This rearrangement joins TRBV2 to TRBJ2-2, with D unresolved. The germline V and J ends were trimmed by 7 bases and 4 bases, with 10 bases remaining between them. Germline V gives CDR1 SNHLY, CDR2 FYNNEI. This CDR3 is built from 13 residues. The CDR3 coding sequence is TGTGCCAGCACCGAAGCCAGCACCGGGGAGCTGTTTTTT. Its translation: CASTEASTGELFF.

The rearrangement uses TRBV5-6 and TRBJ2-1; D call uncertain. The V and J ends lost 6 bases and 5 bases respectively, with 6 bases between them. The CDR3 is 11 amino acids. Germline V gene data show CDR1 as SGHDT and CDR2 as YYEEEE. In nucleotides, the CDR3 is TGTGCCAGCACCTCTCACAATGAGCAGTTCTTC. It codes for CASTSHNEQFF.

The chain uses TRBV19 and TRBJ1-1; D gene ambiguous. The length of the CDR3 is 14 residues. Deletions cut 0 bases from V and 1 base from J, with 6 bases between. CDR1 and CDR2 from the germline V gene are LNHDA and SQIVND (reference sequence). In DNA, the CDR3 is TGTGCCAGTAGTATAGAAGGGAGGAACACTGAAGCTTTCTTT. It is translated as CASSIEGRNTEAFF.

CDR3 nucleotides: TGTGCCAGCAGAGGGGGAGAGGGCACAGATACGCAGTATTTT. Its translation is CASRGGEGTDTQYF. V gene TRBV7-2 combines with J gene TRBJ2-3; D might be TRBD1 (6 bases). Trimming cost V 6 bases and J 1 base, with 11 bases left between them. Germline V gene data show CDR1 as SGHTA and CDR2 as FQGNSA. The CDR3 consists of 14 residues.

The rearrangement uses TRBV10-3 and TRBJ1-3; TRBD1 matches 8 bases. CDR1 and CDR2 from the germline V gene are ENHRY and SYGVKD. The trim removed 7 bases at V and 0 bases at J, leaving 8 bases unmatched. This CDR3 region has 16 residues. The CDR3 DNA is TGTGCCATCACAAACGGACAGGGTTACTCTGGAAACACCATATATTTT. It yields the protein CAITNGQGYSGNTIYF.

V usage is TRBV5-6 and J usage is TRBJ2-7, with 12 bases identical to TRBD2. This CDR3 is 17 amino acids long. Germline lookup yields CDR1 SGHDT and CDR2 YYEEEE. Trimming removed 3 bases from V and 7 bases from J; junction bases left unmatched: 14. CDR3 nucleotide sequence: TGTGCCAGCAGCTCGGACAGGGGTACGCTAGCGGGAGGGGAGCAGTACTTC. Its protein product is CASSSDRGTLAGGEQYF.

The chain has TRBV14 and TRBJ2-5; TRBD1 matches 9 bases. J was trimmed by 4 bases and V by 3 bases; bases with no gene match: 6. The CDR3 covers 15 residues. The germline V gene has CDR1 SGHDN and CDR2 FVKESK. The CDR3 here is CASSQHGQGRETQYF. CDR3 coding DNA: TGTGCCAGCAGCCAGCACGGACAGGGGAGAGAGACCCAGTACTTC.

This clone occurred a few times. V gene TRBV5-4 combines with J gene TRBJ1-1; D remains unclear. This CDR3 contains 12 residues. The germline V and J ends were trimmed by 4 bases and 5 bases, with 9 bases remaining between them. Germline CDR1 reads SGHNT; CDR2 reads YYREEE (reference sequence). The CDR3 DNA sequence: TGTGCCAGCAGCCAAGGAAAGACTGAAGCTTTCTTT. Its protein is CASSQGKTEAFF. Full variable domain (remainder filled in from reference TRBV5-4 and TRBJ1-1): ETGVTQSPTHLIKTRGQQVTLRCSSQSGHNTVSWYQQALGQGPQFIFQYYREEENGRGNFPPRFSGLQFPNYSSELNVNALELDDSALYLCASSQGKTEAFFGQGTRLTVV.

The chain joins TRBV7-9 to TRBJ2-2, with D perhaps matching TRBD1 (5 bases). The CDR3 length is 17 residues. Germline CDR1 SEHNR, CDR2 FQNEAQ (reference sequence). The V and J ends lost 5 bases and 4 bases respectively, with 20 bases between them. The CDR3 is CASSPRQLNSGTGELFF. Here the CDR3 DNA reads TGTGCCAGCAGCCCACGACAGTTAAACTCGGGCACCGGGGAGCTGTTTTTT.

The J gene is TRBJ1-1, the V gene TRBV7-3; D call uncertain. CDR1 and CDR2 (germline): SGHTA, FQGTGA. V was pared by 4 bases and J by 0 bases, with 6 bases between. The CDR3 has 13 residues. The CDR3 sequence is CASSSQLNTEAFF. CDR3 DNA: TGTGCCAGCAGCTCTCAGTTGAACACTGAAGCTTTCTTT.

This clone came up a few times. The V and J genes are TRBV6-6 and TRBJ2-7; the match to TRBD2 covers 16 bases. V lost 6 bases, J lost 6 bases, and 5 bases stayed unmatched. Germline V gives CDR1 MNHNY, CDR2 SVGAGI (reference sequence). The CDR3 loop spans 15 amino acids. The CDR3 sequence is CASSSGTSGRAEQYF. The CDR3, as DNA: TGTGCCAGCAGCTCCGGGACTAGCGGGAGGGCCGAGCAGTACTTC.

The genes are TRBV2 and TRBJ2-5, with 7 bases identical to TRBD2. Germline CDR1 reads SNHLY; CDR2 reads FYNNEI. CDR3 length: 16 residues. The trim removed 8 bases at V and 3 bases at J, leaving 15 bases unmatched. CDR3 sequence (DNA): TGTGCCAGCTCTCGGATGGCCCTAGCGGAAAAAGAGACCCAGTACTTC. The encoded protein is CASSRMALAEKETQYF. The full variable domain, completed using reference TRBV2 and TRBJ2-5, is EPEVTQTPSHQVTQMGQEVILRCVPISNHLYFYWYRQILGQKVEFLVSFYNNEISEKSEIFDDQFSVERPDGSNFTLKIRSTKLEDSAMYFCASSRMALAEKETQYFGPGTRLLVL.